This T cell receptor (beta chain) was observed in a study of T cell responses to AZD1222 COVID-19 vaccine. Study-level points and caveats: The study reported that nearly half of spike-specific TCRs target unmutated variant regions. There were mostly white British donors and more females than males, and clonal diversity was possibly underestimated. Repertoire sampling occurred only after the peak T cell response.

As to this clone: Its antigen is still unknown.

V trimming: 6 bases; J trimming: 2 bases; junction bases outside the gene matches: 2. The V gene's germline CDR1 is MNHEY and CDR2 SVGAGI. The CDR3 covers 13 residues. The assay was immunoSEQ multiplex PCR, and TCRdb's table has in-frame clones only and misses some. Of about 130,000 clones listed, over 85% are singletons. V gene TRBV6-5 combines with J gene TRBJ1-1; the match to TRBD1 covers 8 bases. This receptor was taken from an adult in good health. The sequencing used peripheral blood, collected on day 0 of AZD1222 vaccination. CDR3 residues: CASRGQVNTEAFF. In nucleotides, the CDR3 is TGTGCCAGCAGGGGACAGGTAAACACTGAAGCTTTCTTT.